These 5 T cell receptor beta chains originate from one sample sequenced in a study of cytomegalovirus exposure and HLA in healthy donors. Both 60 Vbeta primers and 13 Jbeta primers went into the PCR. This table comes from immunoSEQ multiplex PCR, and its TCRdb copy is limited to in-frame clones, with some not included. The table lists under 200,000 clones, about two thirds of them singletons. The sequencing input was PBMCs. The receptors were sampled from a woman in her 30s in good health and CMV-seronegative.

Only a few counts were recorded for this clone. The chain links TRBV4-2 to TRBJ1-1; no clear D. CDR1 is LGHNA, CDR2 YNFKEQ, per germline. This CDR3 has 13 residues. Trimming cost V 1 base and J 11 bases, with 14 bases left between them. The CDR3: CASSQGGKSGAFF. CDR3 sequence (DNA): TGTGCCAGCAGCCAAGGAGGGAAAAGCGGGGCTTTCTTT.

This chain uses TRBV7-2 with TRBJ2-1; D unclear. V dropped 5 bases and J dropped 3 bases, with 14 bases sitting between them. The CDR3 consists of 15 residues. Germline CDR1 and CDR2: SGHTA and FQGNSA. The CDR3 protein is CASSQRSRNYNEQFF. As DNA, the CDR3 is TGTGCCAGCAGCCAACGGTCGCGGAACTACAATGAGCAGTTCTTC.

In its sample, this clone was seen a few times. An end of the junction does not agree with germline; a read error may underlie this. This rearrangement joins TRBV11-2 to TRBJ2-6; D is undetermined. Germline values: CDR1 SGHAT, CDR2 FQNNGV. This CDR3 comprises 15 residues. This chain's CDR3 is CASSQVGSGANVLTF. CDR3 DNA sequence: TGCGCCAGCAGCCAAGTCGGCTCTGGGGCCAACGTCCTGACTTTC.

This sequence joins TRBV29-1 and TRBJ1-4; 11 bases fit TRBD1. After removal of 7 bases from V and 3 bases from J, the junction contained 7 bases not matched to a gene. Germline CDR1 and CDR2: SQVTM and ANQGSEA. The CDR3 is 15 residues long. DNA for the CDR3: TGCAGCGCTGGACAGGGGGCGAAAGCTAATGAAAAACTGTTTTTT. Amino acid sequence: CSAGQGAKANEKLFF.

The V and J genes are TRBV6-6 and TRBJ1-5; maybe TRBD1 (5 bases). CDR3 length: 14 residues. V shed 0 bases and J shed 3 bases, with 6 bases lying between them. Germline loops: CDR1 MNHNY, CDR2 SVGAGI (reference sequence). CDR3 loop: CASSYSGDNQPQHF. DNA of the CDR3: TGTGCCAGCAGTTACTCAGGGGACAATCAGCCCCAGCATTTT.